Presented here are 32 T cell receptor beta chains from one specimen sequenced in a study of a mutant IDH1 vaccine in newly diagnosed glioma. Generated by immunoSEQ multiplex PCR, the TCRdb table keeps only in-frame clones and is missing some. The sample consists of about 96,000 clones, around 80% of them appearing once. Time point in this sample: baseline, week 1 (first vaccination visit). The sample's treatment: pre-vaccination baseline after standard-of-care therapy. Specimen: PBMCs, collected from a glioma patient treated with radiotherapy, temozolomide or both. Every receptor here comes from a middle-aged man with glioma.

V and J are TRBV10-3 and TRBJ2-4; weak D call: TRBD1 (5 bases). V was cut by 7 bases and J by 8 bases, with 18 bases left in between. CDR1 ENHRY and CDR2 SYGVKD come from the germline V gene. The CDR3 covers 14 residues. CDR3 DNA sequence: TGTGCCATCACTCAGACAGACAATGGGGACATTCAGTACTTC. Protein: CAITQTDNGDIQYF.

J is TRBJ1-1 and V is TRBV6-1, with D unclear. The V end was cut by 5 bases, the J end by 1 base, with 11 bases between. From germline, CDR1 is MNHNS and CDR2 SASEGT. CDR3 size: 14 residues. DNA for the CDR3: TGTGCCAGCAGTAAGACGTTGGCGAACACTGAAGCTTTCTTT. Encoded protein: CASSKTLANTEAFF.

J is TRBJ2-7 and V is TRBV11-2, with a weak D call TRBD1 (5 bases). There are 13 residues in the CDR3. V dropped 3 bases and J dropped 3 bases, with 9 bases sitting between them. Germline CDR1 and CDR2: SGHAT and FQNNGV. The CDR3 bases are TGTGCCAGCAGCTTTACAGGTGTCTACGAGCAGTACTTC. Its protein product is CASSFTGVYEQYF.

The rearrangement uses TRBV11-2 and TRBJ2-3; 12 bases line up with TRBD1. Unmatched junction bases numbered 7, after V lost 0 bases and J lost 0 bases. CDR1 SGHAT and CDR2 FQNNGV come from the germline V gene. The CDR3 has 19 amino acids. CDR3 sequence: CASSLEGTGGFMSTDTQYF. CDR3 coding DNA: TGTGCCAGCAGCTTAGAAGGGACAGGGGGCTTTATGAGCACAGATACGCAGTATTTT.

The J gene is TRBJ1-1, the V gene TRBV7-3; no reliable D call. CDR1 and CDR2 (germline): SGHTA, FQGTGA. The V end lost 2 bases, the J end lost 1 base, and 20 bases lay between the germline ends. This CDR3 has 18 residues. As DNA, the CDR3 is TGTGCCAGCAGCTTAGGGCAGGCTCGGGTGGGCGAGAACACTGAAGCTTTCTTT. The encoded protein is CASSLGQARVGENTEAFF.

The chain employs TRBV27 and TRBJ2-7; 7 nucleotides align to TRBD2. Germline V lookup: CDR1 MNHEY, CDR2 SMNVEV (reference sequence). The CDR3 spans 15 residues. V dropped 1 base and J dropped 0; count of bases not matched to a gene: 3. The DNA for the CDR3 is TGTGCCAGCAGTTTATACCTAGCGGCCTCCTACGAGCAGTACTTC. Its translation: CASSLYLAASYEQYF.

This chain joins TRBV5-4 and TRBJ2-6, with D unclear. Trimming took off 0 bases at V and 1 base at J, with 2 bases between the two ends. Per the germline V gene, CDR1 is SGHNT and CDR2 is YYREEE (reference sequence). This CDR3 comprises 14 residues. As DNA, the CDR3 is TGTGCCAGCAGCTTGGTGTCTGGGGCCAACGTCCTGACTTTC. Translating gives CASSLVSGANVLTF.

For the CDR3, the DNA is TGTGCCAGCAGCCAAGGAAACCGGGACTCCGTAAATGAGCAGTTCTTC. It translates to CASSQGNRDSVNEQFF. The genes are TRBV4-2 and TRBJ2-1; tentatively, D is TRBD2 (6 bases). Trimming stripped 1 base from V and 7 bases from J, with 17 bases between. CDR3 length: 16 residues. The germline CDR1 and CDR2 sequences are LGHNA and YNFKEQ.

The chain links TRBV4-2 to TRBJ1-1; 9 bases line up with TRBD1. Germline V lookup: CDR1 LGHNA, CDR2 YNFKEQ. The V segment lost 3 bases and the J segment 3 bases; nucleotides outside the gene matches: 11. The CDR3 is 17 amino acids. The CDR3 DNA reads TGTGCCAGCAGCCAGGGACAGGGAATATCGGCAGACACTGAAGCTTTCTTT. Translation: CASSQGQGISADTEAFF.

This chain connects TRBV5-1 to TRBJ2-3; tentative D call: TRBD1 (6 bases). Per germline, CDR1 SGHRS and CDR2 YFSETQ. CDR3 length equals 13 residues. Trimming removed 7 bases from V and 6 bases from J, with 15 bases in between. The CDR3 nucleotides read TGCGCCAGCCGCTGGGGGCCACACGATACGCAGTATTTT. Protein: CASRWGPHDTQYF.

The V call is TRBV25-1, the J call TRBJ2-5, with a possible D match to TRBD1 (5 bases). The CDR3 length is 13 residues. With 7 bases removed from V and 5 bases from J, the gap between germline ends came to 14 bases. Germline V lookup: CDR1 MGHDK, CDR2 SYGVNS. CDR3 DNA: TGTGCCAGCACCATAGGGGATGAGGAGACCCAGTACTTC. Its translation is CASTIGDEETQYF.

This clone turned up a few times. The CDR3 loop is CASSMGLASTGELFF. In DNA, the CDR3 is TGTGCCAGCAGCATGGGACTAGCGAGCACCGGGGAGCTGTTTTTT. The chain recombines TRBV7-9 with TRBJ2-2, with 10 bases fitting TRBD2. The CDR3 loop spans 15 amino acids. V was pared by 5 bases and J by 4 bases, with 4 bases of the junction left unmatched. CDR1 is SEHNR, CDR2 FQNEAQ, per germline (reference sequence). Combining the CDR3 with reference TRBV7-9 and TRBJ2-2 gives the whole variable domain DTGVSQNPRHKITKRGQNVTFRCDPISEHNRLYWYRQTLGQGPEFLTYFQNEAQLEKSRLLSDRFSAERPKGSFSTLEIQRTEQGDSAMYLCASSMGLASTGELFFGEGSRLTVL.

The chain combines TRBV7-2 with TRBJ2-3; no clear D gene. The V gene lost 1 base and the J gene lost 4 bases, with 9 bases spanning the gap. The CDR3 runs to 14 residues. CDR1 is SGHTA, CDR2 FQGNSA, per germline. The chain's CDR3 is CASSLGLGPDTQYF. DNA for the CDR3: TGTGCCAGCAGCTTAGGCCTGGGCCCAGATACGCAGTATTTT. The whole variable domain, remainder taken from reference TRBV7-2 and TRBJ2-3, is GAGVSQSPSNKVTEKGKDVELRCDPISGHTALYWYRQSLGQGLEFLIYFQGNSAPDKSGLPSDRFSAERTGGSVSTLTIQRTQQEDSAVYLCASSLGLGPDTQYFGPGTRLTVL.

V is TRBV4-1 and J is TRBJ2-2; maybe TRBD2 (5 bases). Deletions cut 5 bases from V and 6 bases from J, with 13 bases between. In germline, CDR1 is MGHRA, CDR2 YSYEKL. The CDR3 consists of 14 residues. CDR3 residues: CASSIPTGSGELFF. CDR3 sequence (DNA): TGCGCCAGCAGCATACCCACGGGATCCGGGGAGCTGTTTTTT.

The chain joins TRBV29-1 to TRBJ2-5; 7 nucleotides align to TRBD2. The V gene's germline CDR1 is SQVTM and CDR2 ANQGSEA. V trimming: 7 bases; J trimming: 4 bases; junction bases outside the gene matches: 12. The CDR3 spans 14 residues. Here the CDR3 DNA reads TGCAGCGCTGCCTTTCTAGTAGCGGGAGAGACCCAGTACTTC. Protein product: CSAAFLVAGETQYF.

The chain links TRBV28 to TRBJ2-7; possibly TRBD1 for D (5 bases). The CDR3 has 12 residues. V shed 7 bases and J shed 1 base, with 8 bases lying between them. Germline values: CDR1 MDHEN, CDR2 SYDVKM. The CDR3, as DNA: TGTGCCAGCACTACAGGATCCTACGAGCAGTACTTC. Its translation: CASTTGSYEQYF.

The rearrangement joins TRBV10-1 to TRBJ2-3; TRBD1 is a possible D gene (6 bases). V lost 2 bases and J lost 6, with 12 bases in between. This CDR3 contains 14 residues. CDR1 is WNHNN, CDR2 SYGVQD, per germline (reference sequence). The CDR3, as DNA: TGCGCCAGCAGTGAGGTTGGGGGCAGGGATACGCAGTATTTT. It codes for CASSEVGGRDTQYF.

The chain joins TRBV7-6 to TRBJ2-5; no definite D call. The germline gives CDR1 SGHVS, CDR2 FNYEAQ. V was cut by 1 base and J by 4 bases, with 7 bases left in between. The CDR3 runs 13 residues. The CDR3 protein is CASSLVRRETQYF. The CDR3 DNA reads TGTGCCAGCAGCTTAGTGCGTCGAGAGACCCAGTACTTC.

This rearrangement joins TRBV9 to TRBJ2-1, with 8 bases that match TRBD2. The germline V gene encodes CDR1 SGDLS and CDR2 YYNGEE. Unmatched junction bases numbered 9, after V lost 0 bases and J lost 7 bases. This CDR3 region has 16 residues. The CDR3 bases are TGTGCCAGCAGCGTAGTTGGGAGGACTAGCAAGAATGAGCAGTTCTTC. Encoded protein: CASSVVGRTSKNEQFF.

The genes are TRBV7-8 and TRBJ2-7, with 9 bases matching TRBD1. V shed 9 bases, J shed 1 base, and the junction held 13 bases outside the gene matches. The germline V gene encodes CDR1 SGHVS and CDR2 FQNEAQ. This CDR3 has 16 amino acids. CDR3 DNA: TGTGCCAGTCTTATGGCCGGGACAGGGAAATCCTACGAGCAGTACTTC. This translates into CASLMAGTGKSYEQYF.

This clone showed up just a few times. The chain links TRBV15 to TRBJ2-2, with D tentatively TRBD2 (6 bases). V was shortened by 3 bases and J by 2 bases, with 19 bases between the two germline ends. CDR1 is LNHNV, CDR2 YYDKDF, per germline (reference sequence). This CDR3 comprises 18 residues. The CDR3 reads CATSRKPPTRPNTGELFF. CDR3 in DNA: TGTGCCACCAGCAGGAAACCCCCGACTAGACCAAACACCGGGGAGCTGTTTTTT.

The chain uses TRBV4-2 and TRBJ2-3; 7 bases are a match to TRBD2. The ends lost 0 bases at V and 3 bases at J; junction bases unmatched: 12. Per the germline V gene, CDR1 is LGHNA and CDR2 is YNFKEQ. The length of the CDR3 is 18 residues. The CDR3 protein is CASSQEAAAGVWTDTQYF. The CDR3 DNA is TGTGCCAGCAGCCAAGAAGCCGCCGCGGGAGTTTGGACAGATACGCAGTATTTT.

The chain links TRBV9 to TRBJ1-4, with D perhaps matching TRBD1 (5 bases). The CDR3 sequence is 13 residues long. Germline CDR1 SGDLS, CDR2 YYNGEE. Trimming left V 5 bases short and J 4 bases short, with 9 bases between. The CDR3, as DNA: TGTGCCAGCAGTTTGACAGTTAATGAAAAACTGTTTTTT. It translates to CASSLTVNEKLFF.

In DNA form, the CDR3 reads TGTGCCAGCAGCTCATATCGGGCCTCCTACAATGAGCAGTTCTTC. It codes for CASSSYRASYNEQFF. The J gene is TRBJ2-1, the V gene TRBV7-2, with D unclear. Deletions cut 4 bases from V and 0 bases from J, with 10 bases between. Germline V lookup: CDR1 SGHTA, CDR2 FQGNSA. The CDR3 runs to 15 residues.

For this clone: The junction departs from germline at one end; a sequencing error may be responsible. The sample holds other DNA sequences that translate to the same CDR3. The V call is TRBV4-1, the J call TRBJ2-3; possibly TRBD2 for D (5 bases). The CDR3 is 15 residues long. The V gene's germline CDR1 is MGHRA and CDR2 YSYEKL. The CDR3 region has the DNA TGTGCCAGCAGCCAAACTAGTTCAAGCACAGATACGCAGTATTTT. The encoded protein is CASSQTSSSTDTQYF.

The V and J genes are TRBV9 and TRBJ2-2, with D possibly TRBD2 on 5 matching bases. Germline V gene lookup returns CDR1 SGDLS and CDR2 YYNGEE. Trimming stripped 0 bases from V and 6 bases from J, with 15 bases between. The CDR3 is 16 amino acids. CDR3 region: CASSVGEQRAAGELFF. The CDR3 DNA is TGTGCCAGCAGCGTAGGAGAACAACGAGCGGCCGGGGAGCTGTTTTTT.

V usage is TRBV7-2 and J usage is TRBJ1-3; D is perhaps TRBD1 (6 bases). This CDR3 region has 17 residues. Trimming left V 2 bases short and J 3 bases short, with 17 bases between. Germline V gives CDR1 SGHTA, CDR2 FQGNSA. In DNA form, the CDR3 reads TGTGCCAGCAGCTTATCTCAAGTAGGGGGTGGTGGAAACACCATATATTTT. This encodes CASSLSQVGGGGNTIYF.

The chain uses TRBV28 and TRBJ2-5, with TRBD1 identical over 9 bases. The CDR3 covers 15 residues. J lost 5 bases, V lost 8 bases, and 12 bases had no gene match. Per the germline V gene, CDR1 is MDHEN and CDR2 is SYDVKM. CDR3 amino acids: CASGNWDRVGETQYF. CDR3 nucleotide sequence: TGTGCCAGCGGAAATTGGGACAGGGTAGGGGAGACCCAGTACTTC.

This sequence joins TRBV6-5 and TRBJ1-2, with TRBD1 matching 9 bases. This CDR3 contains 15 residues. Losses at the gene ends were 0 bases for V and 9 bases for J; bases not matched to a gene: 8. Germline CDR1 is MNHEY and CDR2 is SVGAGI. CDR3 amino acids: CASSYSSTGGRSYTF. In DNA form, the CDR3 reads TGTGCCAGCAGTTACTCGAGCACAGGGGGCCGGAGCTACACCTTC.

V usage is TRBV7-2 and J usage is TRBJ2-1, with TRBD1 as a possible D gene (8 bases). Trimming shortened V by 5 bases and J by 8 bases, and 19 bases separated the two germline ends. Germline CDR1 SGHTA, CDR2 FQGNSA. The CDR3 has 15 amino acids. DNA of the CDR3: TGTGCCAGCAGCCAACAGGGGGGGGCCGTTGATGAGCAGTTCTTC. Amino acid sequence: CASSQQGGAVDEQFF.

The rearrangement uses TRBV4-1 and TRBJ2-4; D is unclear. This CDR3 has 12 amino acids. The germline CDR1 and CDR2 sequences are MGHRA and YSYEKL. The germline V and J ends were trimmed by 0 bases and 9 bases, with 6 bases remaining between them. Here the CDR3 reads CASSQDGTIQYF. For the CDR3, the DNA is TGCGCCAGCAGCCAAGATGGCACCATTCAGTACTTC.

This clone was seen once. The chain combines TRBV7-2 with TRBJ1-3, with 7 bases that match TRBD1. CDR3 length equals 12 residues. The germline CDR1 and CDR2 sequences are SGHTA and FQGNSA. With 3 bases clipped from V and 11 bases from J, the junction kept 4 bases outside the gene matches. The CDR3 nucleotides read TGTGCCAGCAGCTTTCGACAGGGCTCCATATATTTT. It is translated as CASSFRQGSIYF.